Listed below are T cell receptor beta chains from one sample, sequenced in a study of blood T cell repertoires in COVID-19. Data came from immunoSEQ multiplex PCR; TCRdb stores just in-frame clones and leaves some out. The sample includes 100,000 to 150,000 clones, approximately 85% of them seen just once. Specimen: peripheral blood. These receptor sequences come from a man of 80 years or more with active or convalescent COVID-19. The CDR3 runs from the conserved cysteine through the conserved F or W. Fields, in order: clone size, J gene, D gene, V gene, CDR3 DNA, CDR3 protein. A D gene is named only where the DNA matches it firmly. Size tells how often a clone was seen (once, few, many) or the class of an expanded clone, and some rows leave it out.

. TRBJ1-4 . TRBV7-2 TGTGCCAGCAGCCCTCCTGACTCGGAAAAACTGTTTTTT CASSPPDSEKLFF
many TRBJ2-1 . TRBV27 TGTGCCAGCAGTTTATGGCAGGGAGGCTACAATGAGCAGTTCTTC CASSLWQGGYNEQFF
. TRBJ2-7 . TRBV7-2 TGTGCCAGCAGCTCCGGGACTTACAGCTCCTACGAGCAGTACTTC CASSSGTYSSYEQYF
. TRBJ2-1 TRBD2 TRBV10-2 TGCGCCAGCAGGGTCCTAGCGGGGACCCACAATGAGCAGTTCTTC CASRVLAGTHNEQFF
. TRBJ1-1 . TRBV19 TGTGCCAGTAGTATTACTCGGCGACACACCGGGATGGCTGAAGCTTTCTTT CASSITRRHTGMAEAFF
. TRBJ1-5 . TRBV7-2 TGTGCCAGCAGCAAACAGGTTTTTCAGCCCCAGCATTTT CASSKQVFQPQHF
. TRBJ1-1 . TRBV10-3 TGTGCCACCGGAACCAGGGAGGACACTGAAGCTTTCTTT CATGTREDTEAFF
. TRBJ1-2 . TRBV30 TGTGCCTGGGCCGGGACACTTTATGGCTACACCTTC CAWAGTLYGYTF
. TRBJ2-5 TRBD2 TRBV11-2 TGTGCCAGCAGCTCGAGACTAGCGGGGGGACTAGGAACCCAGTACTTC CASSSRLAGGLGTQYF
. TRBJ2-3 TRBD2 TRBV7-2 TGTGCCAGCAGCTCTCTAGCGGGAGCTCCAGATACGCAGTATTTT CASSSLAGAPDTQYF
. TRBJ2-3 . TRBV11-2 TGTGCCAGCAGCTTAGAGGGGGGGGGCGCAGAAGATACGCAGTATTTT CASSLEGGGAEDTQYF
. TRBJ2-1 TRBD2 TRBV9 TGTGCCAGCAGCGTCCTTAGCGGGAGTGACCAGTTCTTC CASSVLSGSDQFF
. TRBJ1-3 TRBD1 TRBV28 TGTGCCAGCAGTTTAATGGACAGGGGAGGAAACACCATATATTTT CASSLMDRGGNTIYF
. TRBJ1-2 TRBD1 TRBV28 TGTGCCAGCAGTTTAGGCGGGACAGTTAGCTTGGCTAACTATGGCTACACCTTC CASSLGGTVSLANYGYTF
. TRBJ1-3 . TRBV3-1/TRBV3-2 TGTGCCAGCAGCCAAGATCGGAGGGGAAACACCATATATTTT CASSQDRRGNTIYF
once TRBJ1-4 TRBD1 TRBV27 TGTGCCAGCAGTCGCGACAGGGGGAAAGGGAAACTGTTTTTT CASSRDRGKGKLFF
. TRBJ1-4 TRBD1 TRBV6-5 TGTGCCACCCAGGGGACAGCGATTGAAAAACTGTTTTTT CATQGTAIEKLFF
. TRBJ2-3 TRBD2 TRBV29-1 TGCAGCGTTGGTAGAGGGGTCCAATTCGTCCGGGACTACAAAAGCACAGATACGCAGTATTTT CSVGRGVQFVRDYKSTDTQYF
. TRBJ1-5 TRBD1 TRBV2 TGTGCCAGCAGTGAGTCGACAGGGGGCAATCAGCCCCAGCATTTT CASSESTGGNQPQHF
. TRBJ2-3 . TRBV25-1 TGTGCCAGCAGTGAGCCGGACAGTAGAGATACGCAGTATTTT CASSEPDSRDTQYF
. TRBJ2-1 . TRBV6-5 TGTGCCAGCAGGCTACTGGGGGGACTCTACAATGAGCAGTTCTTC CASRLLGGLYNEQFF
. TRBJ1-4 TRBD1 TRBV4-1 TGCGCCAGCAGCCAAGGAACAGGGGGAAATGAAAAACTGTTTTTT CASSQGTGGNEKLFF
few TRBJ1-4 TRBD1 TRBV4-3 TGCGCCAGCAGCCTCACAGGGGGGGGTGAAAAACTGTTTTTT CASSLTGGGEKLFF
. TRBJ2-2 TRBD1 TRBV25-1 TGTGCCAGCAGTGAATGGCAGGGGGCTGGAACCGGGGAGCTGTTTTTT CASSEWQGAGTGELFF